The following is a T cell receptor beta chain sequence with its context. The entry originates in a study of blood T cell repertoires in COVID-19. Produced via immunoSEQ multiplex PCR; TCRdb's table is partial and in-frame only. The data contain under 200,000 clones, more than 75% of them singletons. Germline CDR1 reads SQVTM; CDR2 reads ANQGSEA. The CDR3 loop spans 14 amino acids. The V and J ends lost 1 base and 7 bases, in that order; junction bases with no gene match: 5. Sequenced sample: peripheral blood. This sequence originates from a young man with active or convalescent COVID-19. This rearrangement joins TRBV29-1 to TRBJ2-1, with TRBD2 matching over 9 bases. This CDR3 is CSVEVAGEGNEQFF. As DNA, the CDR3 is TGCAGCGTTGAAGTAGCGGGAGAAGGGAATGAGCAGTTCTTC.